This paragraph covers one TCR beta chain sequence. The antigen is undetermined. TCRdb recomputed calls from the 5' RACE reads with MiXCR, one row per CDR3 protein. The sample carries some 1,700,000 distinct CDR3 sequences, 32% recorded once. This entry is derived from a study of identical twins. General study findings and limits: Donors were not followed over many years; analysis was cross-sectional.

This CDR3 region has 16 residues. Per the germline V gene, CDR1 is SGHAT and CDR2 is FQNNGV. J was trimmed by 0 bases and V by 6 bases; bases with no gene match: 7. The sample taken for sequencing was cord blood. The clonotype originates from a newborn girl in good health. V and J are TRBV11-2 and TRBJ2-3; 9 nucleotides align to TRBD2. CDR3 amino acids: CASSPTSGHSTDTQYF. For the CDR3, the DNA is TGTGCCAGCAGTCCGACTAGCGGCCATAGCACAGATACGCAGTATTTT.